This T cell receptor (beta chain) originates from a study of beta chain features in type 1 diabetes listed by TCRdb under 2018. In the study overall: No differences in mean age, gender distribution, total cell number or subset yield were found between patients and healthy donors. In the study, recently diagnosed type 1 diabetes patients and matched healthy donors were compared on the TCRB repertoires of their sorted circulating CD4+ T cell subsets. A total of 85 million to 140 million sorted cells were examined across all samples, and the number of cells per subset was strongly correlated with RNA yield. Regulatory and stem cell-like memory subsets were obtained from only 8 patients and roughly 8 healthy donors, while naive and central memory subsets were obtained from all 28 donors.

The High Capacity cDNA Reverse Transcription Kit was used to reverse transcribe all of the isolated RNA, meaning that expressed TCRB transcripts were what got sequenced. Deep immunoSEQ sequencing was applied to naive, central memory and regulatory T cell samples, giving an average of roughly 3.3 million total reads per sample. After sorted cells were lysed in RLT buffer, RNA was extracted with DNase-treated RNeasy Micro or Mini kits, with the choice depending on cell number. To prevent cross-contamination, each cell subset was processed individually, whereas patient and healthy donor samples were processed jointly. TCRB sequences were amplified from cDNA with the immunoSEQ multiplex PCR, producing 87-bp fragments spanning the CDR3 region. Sequencing of the amplicons was performed on the Illumina HiSeq platform. As for how the authors treated the data: PCR bias was corrected computationally using synthetic template baselines, and reads within Hamming distance 2 were collapsed, with unmergeable singletons discarded. Reads were aligned against IMGT so that V, D and J genes, CDR3 length and insertions or deletions at six rearrangement sites could be assigned. Within each subset, clonotype counts were normalized to the number of sorted cells before true diversity and Gini coefficients were calculated with the tcR R package. The overlap coefficient, calculated on TCRB nucleotide sequences, was used to quantify repertoire sharing. Out-of-frame TCRB sequences from naive cells were analyzed to stand in for the pre-selection repertoire. Entries here come from immuneACCESS through TCRdb and include only in-frame sequences with V and J called. Some clones fail to appear in such tables; in the studies checked, an unresolved V gene covers under half of the shortfall, and the cause of the remainder is unknown. The V and J calls and clone size were taken over from that table, and D and trimming were inferred from the DNA. Here the sample has under 450,000 clones; approximately 15% occur a single time. The top ten hold approximately 0.02% of the sample.

On the study overall, not on this receptor specifically: In all four CD4+ subsets, TCRB CDR3 length was moderately but significantly shorter in type 1 diabetes patients. Because cDNA rather than genomic DNA was sequenced, highly expressing activated cells could have been over-represented, although no difference in activation and CD3 levels was found between groups. At VDJ recombination sites, patients with type 1 diabetes made fewer insertions and deleted more nucleotides, a pattern implying thymic rearrangement abnormalities. HLA sub-analyses involved small numbers of individuals, so any influence of HLA type on TCRB rearrangement remained unresolved. Shorter templates might have been favored by PCR, but patient and control samples were amplified and corrected together, so both groups would have been affected equally by any skew. Naive, central memory and regulatory TCRB repertoires appeared to be more alike among patients than among healthy donors.

In the case of this clone: Its antigen specificity is not known. Base qualities are missing; no much larger clone stands one base away.

From a lookup of the germline V gene (reference sequence), CDR1 and CDR2 are GTSNPN and SVGIG. Trimming removed 4 bases from V and 7 bases from J, leaving 10 bases between the germline ends. There are 11 amino acids in the CDR3, from cysteine to phenylalanine inclusive. Just CDR3 DNA is preserved here, 33 bases in frame from base 1. Each donor gave one peripheral blood draw, about 110 mL on average, collected into heparinised tubes. A BD FACSAria II and a panel including CD45RO, CCR7, CD25, CD127, CD95 and CD27 were used to sort naive, central memory, regulatory and stem cell-like memory CD4+ T cells. A purity above 98% was achieved for all sorted populations. Right away, PBMCs were isolated by Lymphoprep density gradient centrifugation and were stained directly, with no culture step. So that batch effects would be minimized, each experiment stained and sorted samples in pairs, pairing one healthy donor with one patient.

The sequence was collected from a woman aged 18-30 years in good health. The chain is encoded by TRBV30 joined to TRBJ1-1, with a tentative D gene TRBD1 over 5 matching bases. Sequenced material: naive CD4+ T cells from blood. According to the study, the label for this sample's cell subset or site signals: true naive CD4+ T cells. The nucleotides are TGTGCCTGGATTGGGGGAGGTGAAGCTTTCTTT. Translated, this is CAWIGGGEAFF.